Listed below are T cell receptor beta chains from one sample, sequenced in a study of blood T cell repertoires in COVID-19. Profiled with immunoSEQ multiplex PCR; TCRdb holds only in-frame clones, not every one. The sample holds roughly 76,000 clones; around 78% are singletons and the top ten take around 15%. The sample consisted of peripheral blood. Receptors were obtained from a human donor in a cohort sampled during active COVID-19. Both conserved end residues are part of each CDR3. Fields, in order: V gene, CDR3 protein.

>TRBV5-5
CASSAGLGGGNTEAFF
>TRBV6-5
CATQTSGIAKNIQYF
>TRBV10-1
CASSEGGDNQPQHF
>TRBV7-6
CASSLGRAGSRTDTQYF
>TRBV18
CASSPRGAGNTIYF
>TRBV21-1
CASGRTSGRALGTDTQYF
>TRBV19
CATRNGGASYNEQFF
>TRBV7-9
CASSLIQVEAEAFF
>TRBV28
CASSTTGYGNTIYF
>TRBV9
CASSVVYSTDTQYF
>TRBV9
CASSVEDSPYEQYF
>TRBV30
CAWTQTGGEYEQYF
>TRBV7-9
CASRGRAVGYEQYF
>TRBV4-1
CASSQAVLAGTGELFF
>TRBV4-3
CASSQSSGRTDTQYF
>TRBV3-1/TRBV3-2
CASSNGPAGVSQPQHF
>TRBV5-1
CASSQITGGVNTEAFF
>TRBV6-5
CASSSDPTRLRYEQYF
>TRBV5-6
CASSSQGQGAGYTF
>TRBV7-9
CASSLAPRTSRYF
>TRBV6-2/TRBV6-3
CASSYPGTRNEQFF
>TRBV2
CASSDRVQGGYTF
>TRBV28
CASSPGAGTGEIPEAFF
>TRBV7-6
CASSSPTDTQYF
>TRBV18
CASSPDRDSPLHF
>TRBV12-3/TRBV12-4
CASSSENYGYTF
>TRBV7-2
CASSLDPLRRGFINTIYF
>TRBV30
CAWSGTGLSGNTIYF
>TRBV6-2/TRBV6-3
CASSYGAGGVETQYF
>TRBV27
CASSSGTSGRWYEQYF
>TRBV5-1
CASSLGQGAYEQYF
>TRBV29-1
CSVEPEADEYF
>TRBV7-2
CASRQALAGGYGEQYF
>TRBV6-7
CASKDDRAYEQYF
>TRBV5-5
CASSLTGDRVNSPLHF
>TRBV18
CASSPFDRVETEAFF
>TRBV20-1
CSGLTTETQYF
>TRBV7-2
CASLRDRGPDTQYF
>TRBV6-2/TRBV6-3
CASSHRGGNTEAFF
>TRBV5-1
CASSLAPGAGETQYF
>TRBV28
CASSLLRNQPQHF
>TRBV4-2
CASSQARLAESYEQYF
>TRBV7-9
CASSYGSGQETQYF
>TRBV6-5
CASSSTGMNTEAFF
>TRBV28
CASAGQPTDTQYF
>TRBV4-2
CASSQDLDFDYEQYF
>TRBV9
CASTPGTVNTEAFF
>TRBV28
CAAPSVLLGQIFYEQYF
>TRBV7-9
CASSSGTDHYGYTF